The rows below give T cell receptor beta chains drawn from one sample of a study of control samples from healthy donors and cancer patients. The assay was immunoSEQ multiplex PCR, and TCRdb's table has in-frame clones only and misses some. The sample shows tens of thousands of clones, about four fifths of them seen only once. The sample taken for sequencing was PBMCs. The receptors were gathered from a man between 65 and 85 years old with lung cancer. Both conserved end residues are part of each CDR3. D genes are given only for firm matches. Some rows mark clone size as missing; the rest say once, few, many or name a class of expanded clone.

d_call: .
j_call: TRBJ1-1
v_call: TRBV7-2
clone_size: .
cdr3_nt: TGTGCCAGCAGCTTTTGGGTGGAGGGCACTGAAGCTTTCTTT
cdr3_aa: CASSFWVEGTEAFF

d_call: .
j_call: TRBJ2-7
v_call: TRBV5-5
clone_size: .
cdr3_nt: TGTGCCAGCAGCCTAATGGCTTTGGGGACCTACGAGCAGTACTTC
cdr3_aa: CASSLMALGTYEQYF

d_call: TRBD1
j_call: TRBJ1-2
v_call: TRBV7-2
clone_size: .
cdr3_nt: TGTGCCAGCAGCTTAACCTCGGGACAGCTTAACTATGGCTACACCTTC
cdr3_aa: CASSLTSGQLNYGYTF

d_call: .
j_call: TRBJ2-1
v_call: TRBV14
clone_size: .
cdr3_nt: TGTGCCAGCAGCCATTGGGACATCGGGAGGAATGAGCAGTTCTTC
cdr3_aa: CASSHWDIGRNEQFF

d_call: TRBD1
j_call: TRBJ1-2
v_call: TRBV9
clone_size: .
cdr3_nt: TGTGCCAGCAGCCAGACAGGGCGTAACTATGGCTACACCTTC
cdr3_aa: CASSQTGRNYGYTF

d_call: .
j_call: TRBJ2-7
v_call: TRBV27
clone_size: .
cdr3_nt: TGTGCCAGCAGTCAAGGGGGGGGAACCTACGAGCAGTACTTC
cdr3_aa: CASSQGGGTYEQYF

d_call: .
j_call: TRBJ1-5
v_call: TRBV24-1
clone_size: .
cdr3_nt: TGTGCCACCAGTGACCCAAATAGCAATCAGCCCCAGCATTTT
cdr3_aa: CATSDPNSNQPQHF

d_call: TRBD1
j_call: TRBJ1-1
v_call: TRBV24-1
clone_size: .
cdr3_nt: TGTGCCACCAGTGAGGGACAGGGGTACACTGAAGCTTTCTTT
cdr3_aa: CATSEGQGYTEAFF

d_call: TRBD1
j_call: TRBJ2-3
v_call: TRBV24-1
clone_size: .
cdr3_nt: TGTGCCACCAGTGTCCCCCCCCAGGGGGCGAGTTACACAGATACGCAGTATTTT
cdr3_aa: CATSVPPQGASYTDTQYF

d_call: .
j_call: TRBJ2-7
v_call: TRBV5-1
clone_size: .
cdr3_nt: TGCGCCAGCAGCCCCGGGACGGAAATGACCTACGAGCAGTACTTC
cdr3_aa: CASSPGTEMTYEQYF

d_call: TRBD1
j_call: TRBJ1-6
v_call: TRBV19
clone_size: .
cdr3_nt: TGTGCCAGTAGCTCGGGACAGTCAAATTCACCCCTCCACTTT
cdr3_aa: CASSSGQSNSPLHF

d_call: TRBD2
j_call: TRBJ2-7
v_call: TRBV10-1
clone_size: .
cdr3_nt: TGCGCCAGCAGTGAGTCCAAAATAGGGACTAGCCCACAATTTGAGCAGTACTTC
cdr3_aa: CASSESKIGTSPQFEQYF

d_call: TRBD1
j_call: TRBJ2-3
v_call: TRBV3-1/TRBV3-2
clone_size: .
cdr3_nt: TGTGCCAGCAGCCGCACAGGGGGTTTAGATACGCAGTATTTT
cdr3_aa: CASSRTGGLDTQYF

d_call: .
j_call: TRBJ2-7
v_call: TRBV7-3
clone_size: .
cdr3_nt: TGTGCCAGCAACACACTGGTTGGTTCCGGATGCGAGCAGTACTTC
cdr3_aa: CASNTLVGSGCEQYF

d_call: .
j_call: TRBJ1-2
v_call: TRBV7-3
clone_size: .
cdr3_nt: TGTGCCAGCAGCTTAATTACGGGGTATGGCTACACCTTC
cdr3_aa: CASSLITGYGYTF

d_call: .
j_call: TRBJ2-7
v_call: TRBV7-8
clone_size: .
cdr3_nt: TGTGCCAGCAGCTTAGCGGCTAGCTCGGGATCCTACGAGCAGTACTTC
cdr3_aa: CASSLAASSGSYEQYF

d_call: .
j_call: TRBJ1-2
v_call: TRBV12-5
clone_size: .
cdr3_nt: TGTGCTAGTGGTCACGAGACACAAAACTATGGCTACACCTTC
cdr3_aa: CASGHETQNYGYTF

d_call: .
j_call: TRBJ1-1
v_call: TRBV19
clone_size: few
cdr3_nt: TGTGCCAGCACAGGGTACACTGAAGCTTTCTTT
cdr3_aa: CASTGYTEAFF

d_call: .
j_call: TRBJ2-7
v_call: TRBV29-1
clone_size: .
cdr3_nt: TGCAGCGTAACCCTGGGATACGAGCAGTACTTC
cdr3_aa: CSVTLGYEQYF

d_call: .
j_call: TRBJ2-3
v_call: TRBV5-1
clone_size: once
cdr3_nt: TGCGCCAGCAGCACTAGGGCCTCGTCACTCACAGATACGCAGTATTTT
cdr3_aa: CASSTRASSLTDTQYF

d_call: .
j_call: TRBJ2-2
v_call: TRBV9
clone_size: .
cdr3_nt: TGTGCCAGCAGCTTTTCCGTAGGGGGGGACGACACCGGGGAGCTGTTTTTT
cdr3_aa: CASSFSVGGDDTGELFF

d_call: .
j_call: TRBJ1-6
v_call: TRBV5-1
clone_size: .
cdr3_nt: TGCGCCAGCAGCTTGGAAACAGGAATGAGCAATTCACCCCTCCACTTT
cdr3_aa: CASSLETGMSNSPLHF

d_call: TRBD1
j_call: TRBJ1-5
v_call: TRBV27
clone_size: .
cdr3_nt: TGTGCCAGCAGTTCACAAAACAGGGGAGGCAATCAGCCCCAGCATTTT
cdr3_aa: CASSSQNRGGNQPQHF

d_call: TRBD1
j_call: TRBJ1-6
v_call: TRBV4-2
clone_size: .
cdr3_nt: TGTGCCAGCAGCCAAGATCTCACAGGGGGTTCACCCCTCCACTTT
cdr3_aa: CASSQDLTGGSPLHF

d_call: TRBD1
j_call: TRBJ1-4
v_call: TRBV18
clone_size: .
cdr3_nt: TGTGCCAGCTCACCTCAGGGGGATAATGAAAAACTGTTTTTT
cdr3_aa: CASSPQGDNEKLFF

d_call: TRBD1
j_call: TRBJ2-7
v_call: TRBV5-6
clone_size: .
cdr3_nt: TGTGCCAGCAGCTTATATGGACAGGGACTCCACGAGCAGTACTTC
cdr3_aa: CASSLYGQGLHEQYF

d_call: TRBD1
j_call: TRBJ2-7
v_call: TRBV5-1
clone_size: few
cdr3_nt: TGCGCCAGCAGCTCCACACAGGGGGCGGGCGAGCAGTACTTC
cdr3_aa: CASSSTQGAGEQYF

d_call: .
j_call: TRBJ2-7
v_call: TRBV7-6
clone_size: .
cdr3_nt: TGTGCCAGCAGCTTAGGTAGGCAGTACCTTGACGAGCAGTACTTC
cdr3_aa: CASSLGRQYLDEQYF

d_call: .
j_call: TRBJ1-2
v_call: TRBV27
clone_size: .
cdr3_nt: TGTGCCAGCAGCCTAGGGGCCGGCTATGGCTACACCTTC
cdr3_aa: CASSLGAGYGYTF

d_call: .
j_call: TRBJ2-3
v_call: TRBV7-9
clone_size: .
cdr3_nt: TGTGCCAGCGGCGCGAACATGGCCAACACAGATACGCAGTATTTT
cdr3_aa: CASGANMANTDTQYF

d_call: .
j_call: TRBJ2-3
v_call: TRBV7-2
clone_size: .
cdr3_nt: TGTGCCAGCAGCTTAGGGGGGTGGACAGATACGCAGTATTTT
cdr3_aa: CASSLGGWTDTQYF

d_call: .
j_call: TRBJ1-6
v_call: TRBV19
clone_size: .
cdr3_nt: TGTGCCAGTACCATCCACCCACAAAATTCACCCCTCCACTTT
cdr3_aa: CASTIHPQNSPLHF

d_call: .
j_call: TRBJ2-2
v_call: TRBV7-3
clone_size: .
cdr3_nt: TGTGCCAGCAGCTTACAACCAGGGATTAACACCGGGGAGCTGTTTTTT
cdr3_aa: CASSLQPGINTGELFF

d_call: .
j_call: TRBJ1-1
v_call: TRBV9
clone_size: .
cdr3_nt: TGTGCCAGCAGCGTAGAAGGGAACACTGAAGCTTTCTTT
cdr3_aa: CASSVEGNTEAFF

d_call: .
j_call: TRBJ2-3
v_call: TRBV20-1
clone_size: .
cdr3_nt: TGCAGTGTTATTCAAACAGATACGCAGTATTTT
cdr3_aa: CSVIQTDTQYF

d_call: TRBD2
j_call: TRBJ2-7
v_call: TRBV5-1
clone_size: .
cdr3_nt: TGCGCCAGCAGCGAATCCCTGGTAGCGGGGGTCTACGAGCAGTACTTC
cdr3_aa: CASSESLVAGVYEQYF

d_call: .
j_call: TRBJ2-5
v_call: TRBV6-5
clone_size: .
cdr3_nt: TGTGCCAGCACTCTAGTCACAGGGCGGGAAGAGACCCAGTACTTC
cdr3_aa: CASTLVTGREETQYF

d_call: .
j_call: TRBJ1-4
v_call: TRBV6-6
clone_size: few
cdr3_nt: TGTGCCAGCAGAAAGGGGGGACCGAATAATGAAAAACTGTTTTTT
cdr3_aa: CASRKGGPNNEKLFF

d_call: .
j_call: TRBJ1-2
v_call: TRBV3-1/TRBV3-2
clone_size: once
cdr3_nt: TGTGCCAGCAGCCAAGAGTCCCTCGCTGGCTACACCTTC
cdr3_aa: CASSQESLAGYTF

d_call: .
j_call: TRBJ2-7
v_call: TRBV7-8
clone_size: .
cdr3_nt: TGTGCCAGCAGCAACCAGAGGGCTAGCTACGAGCAGTACTTC
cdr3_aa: CASSNQRASYEQYF